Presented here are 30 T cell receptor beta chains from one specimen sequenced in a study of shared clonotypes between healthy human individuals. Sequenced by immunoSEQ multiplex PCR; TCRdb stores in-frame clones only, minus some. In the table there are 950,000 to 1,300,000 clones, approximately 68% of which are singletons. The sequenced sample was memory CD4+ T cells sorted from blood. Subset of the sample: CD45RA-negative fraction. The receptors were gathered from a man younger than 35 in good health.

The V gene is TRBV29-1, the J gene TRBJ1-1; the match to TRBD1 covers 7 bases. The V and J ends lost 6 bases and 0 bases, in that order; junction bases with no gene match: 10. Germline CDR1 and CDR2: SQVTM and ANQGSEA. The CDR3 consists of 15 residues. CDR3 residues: CSVETGTELNTEAFF. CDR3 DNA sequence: TGCAGCGTAGAAACCGGGACAGAACTGAACACTGAAGCTTTCTTT.

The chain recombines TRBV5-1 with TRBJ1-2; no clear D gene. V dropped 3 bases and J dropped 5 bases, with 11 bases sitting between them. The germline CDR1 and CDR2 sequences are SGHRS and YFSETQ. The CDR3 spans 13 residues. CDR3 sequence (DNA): TGCGCCAGCAGCTCGTCAGGCCTATATGGCTACACCTTC. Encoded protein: CASSSSGLYGYTF.

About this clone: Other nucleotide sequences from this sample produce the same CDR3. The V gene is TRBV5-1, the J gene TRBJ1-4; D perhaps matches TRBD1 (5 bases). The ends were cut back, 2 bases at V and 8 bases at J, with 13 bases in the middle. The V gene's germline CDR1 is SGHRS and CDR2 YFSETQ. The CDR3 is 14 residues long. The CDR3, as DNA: TGCGCCAGCAGCTTTGGGCAGGGTGGAGAAAAACTGTTTTTT. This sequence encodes CASSFGQGGEKLFF.

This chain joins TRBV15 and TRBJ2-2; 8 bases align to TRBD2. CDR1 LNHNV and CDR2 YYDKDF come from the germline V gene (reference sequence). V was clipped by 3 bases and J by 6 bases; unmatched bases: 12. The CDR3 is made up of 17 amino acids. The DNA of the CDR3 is TGTGCCACCAGCAGGACAGTTACTAGCGGCGGGGCCGGGGAGCTGTTTTTT. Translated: CATSRTVTSGGAGELFF.

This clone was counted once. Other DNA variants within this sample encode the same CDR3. For the CDR3, the DNA is TGTGCCAGCAGCGTGGCATCCTACAATGAGCAGTTCTTC. Translation gives CASSVASYNEQFF. This sequence joins TRBV9 and TRBJ2-1, with no clear D. V was pared by 2 bases and J by 1 base, with 4 bases between. The CDR3 has 13 residues. Germline-derived CDR1 and CDR2 are SGDLS and YYNGEE.

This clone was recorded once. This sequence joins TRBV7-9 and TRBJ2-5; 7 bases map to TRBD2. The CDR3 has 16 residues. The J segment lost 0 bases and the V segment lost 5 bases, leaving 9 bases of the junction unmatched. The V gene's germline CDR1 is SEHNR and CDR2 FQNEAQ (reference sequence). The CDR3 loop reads CASSLFRGEYQETQYF. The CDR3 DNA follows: TGTGCCAGCAGCCTCTTCCGGGGGGAGTACCAAGAGACCCAGTACTTC.

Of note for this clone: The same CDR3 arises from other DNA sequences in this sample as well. The CDR3 sequence: CASSLERYEQYF. CDR3 nucleotide sequence: TGTGCCAGCAGCTTAGAAAGGTACGAGCAGTACTTC. The chain carries TRBV7-2 and TRBJ2-7; D not resolved. Between the trimmed V and J ends, which lost 1 base and 4 bases, there was a span of 5 bases. This CDR3 region has 12 residues. Looked up from germline, CDR1 is SGHTA and CDR2 is FQGNSA. The full variable domain, its missing parts supplied by reference TRBV7-2 and TRBJ2-7, is GAGVSQSPSNKVTEKGKDVELRCDPISGHTALYWYRQSLGQGLEFLIYFQGNSAPDKSGLPSDRFSAERTGGSVSTLTIQRTQQEDSAVYLCASSLERYEQYFGPGTRLTVT.

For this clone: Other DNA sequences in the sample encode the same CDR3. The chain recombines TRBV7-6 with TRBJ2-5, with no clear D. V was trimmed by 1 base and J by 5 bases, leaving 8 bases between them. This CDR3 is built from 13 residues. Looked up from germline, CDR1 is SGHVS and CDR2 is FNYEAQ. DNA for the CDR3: TGTGCCAGCAGCTTAGGAGAGGTGGAGACCCAGTACTTC. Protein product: CASSLGEVETQYF.

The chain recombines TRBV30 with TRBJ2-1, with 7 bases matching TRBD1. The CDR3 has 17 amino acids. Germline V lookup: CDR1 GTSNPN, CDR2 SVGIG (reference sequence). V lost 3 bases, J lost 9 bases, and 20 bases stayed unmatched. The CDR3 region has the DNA TGTGCCTGGAGCGGTTCCGGGACAGTCATCTATGGGGGTGAGCAGTTCTTC. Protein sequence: CAWSGSGTVIYGGEQFF.

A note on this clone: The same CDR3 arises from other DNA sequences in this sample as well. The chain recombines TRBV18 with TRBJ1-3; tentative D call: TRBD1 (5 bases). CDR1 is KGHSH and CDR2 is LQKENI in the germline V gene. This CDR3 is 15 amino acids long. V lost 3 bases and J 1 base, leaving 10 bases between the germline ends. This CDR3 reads CASSPGLSSGNTIYF. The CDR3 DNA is TGTGCCAGCTCACCGGGACTAAGTTCTGGAAACACCATATATTTT.

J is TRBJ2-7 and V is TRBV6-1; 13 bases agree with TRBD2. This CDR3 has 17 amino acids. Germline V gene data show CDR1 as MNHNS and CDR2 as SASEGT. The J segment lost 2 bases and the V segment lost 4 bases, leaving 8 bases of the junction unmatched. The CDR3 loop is CASSGSLAGGKPYEQYF. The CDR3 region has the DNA TGTGCCAGCAGTGGATCACTAGCGGGGGGGAAACCCTACGAGCAGTACTTC.

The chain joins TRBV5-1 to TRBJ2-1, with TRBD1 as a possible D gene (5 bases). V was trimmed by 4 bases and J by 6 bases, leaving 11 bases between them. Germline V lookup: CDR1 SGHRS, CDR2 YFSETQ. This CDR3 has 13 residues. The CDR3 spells CASSPSRGNEQFF. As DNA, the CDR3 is TGCGCCAGCAGCCCTAGTAGGGGCAATGAGCAGTTCTTC.

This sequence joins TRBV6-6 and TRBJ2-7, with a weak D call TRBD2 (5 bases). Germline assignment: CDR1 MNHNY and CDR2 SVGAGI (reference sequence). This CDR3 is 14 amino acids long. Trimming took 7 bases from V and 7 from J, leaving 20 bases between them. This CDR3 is CASIPQEGSMEQYF. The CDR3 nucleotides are TGTGCCAGCATCCCGCAAGAGGGATCGATGGAGCAGTACTTC.

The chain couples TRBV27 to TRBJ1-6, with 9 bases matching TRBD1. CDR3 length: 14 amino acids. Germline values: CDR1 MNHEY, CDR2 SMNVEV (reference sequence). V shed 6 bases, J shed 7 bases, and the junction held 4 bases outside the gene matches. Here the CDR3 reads CASRRDRENSPLHF. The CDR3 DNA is TGTGCCAGCAGGAGGGACAGGGAGAATTCACCCCTCCACTTT.

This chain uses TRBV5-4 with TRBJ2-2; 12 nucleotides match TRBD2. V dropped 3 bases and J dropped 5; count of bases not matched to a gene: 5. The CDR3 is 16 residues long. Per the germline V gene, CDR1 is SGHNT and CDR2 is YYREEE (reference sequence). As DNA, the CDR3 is TGTGCCAGCAGCTCCCGACTAGCGGGAGATACCGGGGAGCTGTTTTTT. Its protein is CASSSRLAGDTGELFF.

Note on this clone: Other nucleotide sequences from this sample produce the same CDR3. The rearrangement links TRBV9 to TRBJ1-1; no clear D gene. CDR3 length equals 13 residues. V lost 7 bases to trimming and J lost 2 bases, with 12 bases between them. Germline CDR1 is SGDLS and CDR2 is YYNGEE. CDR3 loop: CASSVAANTEAFF. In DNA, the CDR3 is TGTGCCAGCTCCGTGGCCGCAAACACTGAAGCTTTCTTT.

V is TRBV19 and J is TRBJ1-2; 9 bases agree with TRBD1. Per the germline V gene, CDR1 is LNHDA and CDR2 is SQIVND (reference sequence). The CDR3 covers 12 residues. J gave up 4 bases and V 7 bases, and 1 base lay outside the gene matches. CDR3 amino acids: CASKGQGYGYTF. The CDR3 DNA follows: TGTGCCAGTAAGGGACAGGGCTATGGCTACACCTTC.

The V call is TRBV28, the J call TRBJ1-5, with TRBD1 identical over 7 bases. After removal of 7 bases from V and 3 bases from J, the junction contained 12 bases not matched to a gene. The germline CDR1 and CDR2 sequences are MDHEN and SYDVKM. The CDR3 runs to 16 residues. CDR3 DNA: TGTGCCAGCAACCCGGGCAGGGGGGTCCTCAATCAGCCCCAGCATTTT. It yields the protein CASNPGRGVLNQPQHF. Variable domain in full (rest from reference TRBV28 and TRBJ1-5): DVKVTQSSRYLVKRTGEKVFLECVQDMDHENMFWYRQDPGLGLRLIYFSYDVKMKEKGDIPEGYSVSREKKERFSLILESASTNQTSMYLCASNPGRGVLNQPQHFGDGTRLSIL.

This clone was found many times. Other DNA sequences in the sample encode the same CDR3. This CDR3 reads CASSLTRADYNEQFF. CDR3 DNA sequence: TGTGCCAGCAGCTTAACTCGGGCAGACTACAATGAGCAGTTCTTC. V gene TRBV7-3 combines with J gene TRBJ2-1; unclear D gene. CDR3 size: 15 residues. V lost 0 bases and J 3 bases, leaving 9 bases between the germline ends. CDR1 and CDR2 from the germline V gene are SGHTA and FQGTGA.

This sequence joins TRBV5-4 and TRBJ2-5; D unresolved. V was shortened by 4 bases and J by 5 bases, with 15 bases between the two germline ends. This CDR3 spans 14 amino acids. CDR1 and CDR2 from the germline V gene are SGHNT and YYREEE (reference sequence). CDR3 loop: CASSPPRGRETQYF. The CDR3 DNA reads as TGTGCCAGCAGCCCCCCGCGAGGACGGGAGACCCAGTACTTC.

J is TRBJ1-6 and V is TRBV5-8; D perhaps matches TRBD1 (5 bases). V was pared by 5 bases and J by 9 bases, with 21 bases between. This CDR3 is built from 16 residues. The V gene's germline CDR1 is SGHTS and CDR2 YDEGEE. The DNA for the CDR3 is TGTGCCAGCAGGGACTACGCGGGACGGGTGAGTTCACCCCTCCACTTT. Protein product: CASRDYAGRVSSPLHF. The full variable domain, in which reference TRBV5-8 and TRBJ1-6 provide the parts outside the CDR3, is EAGVTQSPTHLIKTRGQQATLRCSPISGHTSVYWYQQALGLGLQFLLWYDEGEERNRGNFPPRFSGRQFPNYSSELNVNALELEDSALYLCASRDYAGRVSSPLHFGNGTRLTVT.

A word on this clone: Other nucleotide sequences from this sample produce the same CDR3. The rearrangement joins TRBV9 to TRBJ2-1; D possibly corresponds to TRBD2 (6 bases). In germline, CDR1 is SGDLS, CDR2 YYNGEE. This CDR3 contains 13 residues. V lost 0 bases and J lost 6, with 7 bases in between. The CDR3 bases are TGTGCCAGCAGCGTAGGGGGAGGCAATGAGCAGTTCTTC. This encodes CASSVGGGNEQFF.

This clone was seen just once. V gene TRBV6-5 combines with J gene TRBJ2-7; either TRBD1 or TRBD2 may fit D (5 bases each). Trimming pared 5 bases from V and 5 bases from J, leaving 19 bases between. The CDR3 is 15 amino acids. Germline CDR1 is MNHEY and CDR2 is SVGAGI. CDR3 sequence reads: CASSPPGRSFHEQYF. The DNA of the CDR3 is TGTGCCAGCAGTCCTCCGGGACGGTCTTTCCACGAGCAGTACTTC.

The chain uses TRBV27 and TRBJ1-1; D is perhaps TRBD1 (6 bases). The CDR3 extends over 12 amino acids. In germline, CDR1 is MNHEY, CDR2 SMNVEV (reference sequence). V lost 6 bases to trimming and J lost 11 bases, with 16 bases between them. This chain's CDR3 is CASSLAAGVAFF. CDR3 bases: TGTGCCAGCAGCCTAGCGGCAGGGGTGGCTTTCTTT.

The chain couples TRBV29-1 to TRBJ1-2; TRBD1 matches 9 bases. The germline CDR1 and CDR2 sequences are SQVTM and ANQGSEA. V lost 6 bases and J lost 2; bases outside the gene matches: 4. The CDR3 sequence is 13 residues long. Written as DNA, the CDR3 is TGCAGCGTCCGGACAGGGGCGAACTATGGCTACACCTTC. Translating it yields CSVRTGANYGYTF.

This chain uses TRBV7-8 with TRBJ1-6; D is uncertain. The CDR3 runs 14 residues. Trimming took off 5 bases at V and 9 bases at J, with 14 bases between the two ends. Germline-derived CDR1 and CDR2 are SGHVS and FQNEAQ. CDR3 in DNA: TGTGCCAGCAGCCCAAAAAATGAAGGTTCACCCCTCCACTTT. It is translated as CASSPKNEGSPLHF.

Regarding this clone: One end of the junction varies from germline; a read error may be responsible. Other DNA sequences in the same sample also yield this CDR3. CDR3 bases: TGTGCCAGCAGCTTGATACAGGGCGACGAACAGTACTTC. It codes for CASSLIQGDEQYF. The genes are TRBV5-4 and TRBJ2-7, with D perhaps TRBD1 (6 bases). Germline loops: CDR1 SGHNT, CDR2 YYREEE (reference sequence). The CDR3 extends over 13 amino acids.

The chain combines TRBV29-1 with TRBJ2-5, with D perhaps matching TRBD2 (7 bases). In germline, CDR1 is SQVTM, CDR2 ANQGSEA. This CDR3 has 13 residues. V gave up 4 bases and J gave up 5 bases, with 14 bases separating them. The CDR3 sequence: CSVVRGARETQYF. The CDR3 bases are TGCAGCGTTGTACGGGGGGCGCGGGAGACCCAGTACTTC.

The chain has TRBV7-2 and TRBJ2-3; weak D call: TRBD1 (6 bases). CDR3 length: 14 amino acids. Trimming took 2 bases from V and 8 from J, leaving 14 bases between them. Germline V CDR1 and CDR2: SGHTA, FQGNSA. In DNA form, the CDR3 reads TGTGCCAGCAGCTTAAGAACAGGGTCGGTTACGCAGTATTTT. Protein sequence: CASSLRTGSVTQYF.

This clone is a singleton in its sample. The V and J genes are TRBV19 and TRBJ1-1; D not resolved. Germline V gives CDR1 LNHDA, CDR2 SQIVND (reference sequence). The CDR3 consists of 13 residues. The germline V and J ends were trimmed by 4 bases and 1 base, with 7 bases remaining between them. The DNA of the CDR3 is TGTGCCAGTAGTACCTCAGCGAACACTGAAGCTTTCTTT. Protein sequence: CASSTSANTEAFF.